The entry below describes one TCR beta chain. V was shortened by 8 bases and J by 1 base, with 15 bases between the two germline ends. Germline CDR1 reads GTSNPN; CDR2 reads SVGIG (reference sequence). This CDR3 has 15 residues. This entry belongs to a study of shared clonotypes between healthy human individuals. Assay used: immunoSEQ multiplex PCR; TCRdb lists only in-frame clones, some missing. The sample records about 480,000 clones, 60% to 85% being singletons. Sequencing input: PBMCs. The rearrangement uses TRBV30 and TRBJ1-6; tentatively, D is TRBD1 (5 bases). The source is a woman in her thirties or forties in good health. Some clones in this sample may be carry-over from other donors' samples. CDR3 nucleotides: TGTGCCCGGAAGGCCCAGGGATCCTATAATTCACCCCTCCACTTT. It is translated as CARKAQGSYNSPLHF. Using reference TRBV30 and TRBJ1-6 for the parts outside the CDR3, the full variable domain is SQTIHQWPATLVQPVGSPLSLECTVEGTSNPNLYWYRQAAGRGLQLLFYSVGIGQISSEVPQNLSASRPQDRQFILSSKKLLLSDSGFYLCARKAQGSYNSPLHFGNGTRLTVT.